Listed below are T cell receptor beta chains from one sample, sequenced in a study of Tregs in tolerant kidney transplant recipients. Generated by immunoSEQ multiplex PCR, the TCRdb table keeps only in-frame clones and is missing some. The table has roughly 250,000 clones, 84% seen once. The sample consisted of CD4+ T cells from blood. Receptor source: a human donor in good health. The CDR3 runs from the conserved cysteine through the conserved F or W. The D gene is left open where the match is weak. Clone size is shown for a subset of rows, as once, few, many or a class of expanded clone.

CDR3 length: 13
clone size: .
V gene: TRBV7-6
J gene: TRBJ2-3
D gene: .
CDR3 protein: CASSSLIASAQYF
CDR3 DNA: TGTGCCAGCAGCTCCCTAATTGCGAGTGCGCAGTATTTT

CDR3 length: 14
clone size: .
V gene: TRBV6-5
J gene: TRBJ1-5
D gene: TRBD1
CDR3 protein: CASRRQGARQPQHF
CDR3 DNA: TGTGCCAGCAGGCGACAGGGGGCTCGGCAGCCCCAGCATTTT

CDR3 length: 16
clone size: .
V gene: TRBV6-5
J gene: TRBJ1-1
D gene: .
CDR3 protein: CASSYIRGKGNTEAFF
CDR3 DNA: TGTGCCAGCAGTTACATCCGTGGAAAGGGGAACACTGAAGCTTTCTTT

CDR3 length: 14
clone size: .
V gene: TRBV9
J gene: TRBJ2-7
D gene: .
CDR3 protein: CASSVGNSSYEQYF
CDR3 DNA: TGTGCCAGCAGCGTTGGAAATAGCTCCTACGAGCAGTACTTC

CDR3 length: 12
clone size: .
V gene: TRBV6-1
J gene: TRBJ1-5
D gene: .
CDR3 protein: CASLSGSQPQHF
CDR3 DNA: TGTGCCAGTTTAAGTGGGAGTCAGCCCCAGCATTTT

CDR3 length: 12
clone size: .
V gene: TRBV28
J gene: TRBJ2-7
D gene: TRBD1
CDR3 protein: CASSTGGYEQYF
CDR3 DNA: TGTGCCAGCTCGACAGGGGGCTACGAGCAGTACTTC

CDR3 length: 13
clone size: .
V gene: TRBV18
J gene: TRBJ1-2
D gene: TRBD1
CDR3 protein: CASSLGQGYGYTF
CDR3 DNA: TGTGCCAGCTCACTAGGACAGGGATATGGCTACACCTTC

CDR3 length: 14
clone size: few
V gene: TRBV5-4
J gene: TRBJ2-2
D gene: TRBD1
CDR3 protein: CASSRDRSTGELFF
CDR3 DNA: TGTGCCAGCAGCAGGGACAGGTCCACCGGGGAGCTGTTTTTT

CDR3 length: 15
clone size: .
V gene: TRBV6-5
J gene: TRBJ1-1
D gene: .
CDR3 protein: CASSYLQAMNTEAFF
CDR3 DNA: TGTGCCAGCAGTTACCTACAGGCCATGAACACTGAAGCTTTCTTT

CDR3 length: 16
clone size: .
V gene: TRBV30
J gene: TRBJ2-7
D gene: .
CDR3 protein: CAWSVISGSQYPEQYF
CDR3 DNA: TGTGCCTGGAGTGTAATATCGGGATCACAATATCCCGAGCAGTACTTC

CDR3 length: 11
clone size: .
V gene: TRBV20-1
J gene: TRBJ2-1
D gene: .
CDR3 protein: CSAPAAFEQFF
CDR3 DNA: TGCAGTGCCCCAGCCGCTTTTGAGCAGTTCTTC

CDR3 length: 16
clone size: .
V gene: TRBV5-1
J gene: TRBJ2-3
D gene: TRBD1
CDR3 protein: CASSLEGQGRADTQYF
CDR3 DNA: TGCGCCAGCAGCTTGGAGGGACAGGGAAGGGCAGATACGCAGTATTTT

CDR3 length: 14
clone size: .
V gene: TRBV4-2
J gene: TRBJ2-7
D gene: .
CDR3 protein: CASSQDRGRPEQYF
CDR3 DNA: TGTGCCAGCAGCCAAGACCGCGGACGTCCCGAGCAGTACTTC

CDR3 length: 16
clone size: .
V gene: TRBV5-1
J gene: TRBJ1-5
D gene: .
CDR3 protein: CASSLSGRGDNQPQHF
CDR3 DNA: TGCGCCAGCAGCTTGTCGGGCAGGGGTGACAATCAGCCCCAGCATTTT

CDR3 length: 21
clone size: .
V gene: TRBV5-1
J gene: TRBJ2-5
D gene: TRBD1
CDR3 protein: CASSPARDRGLARPRQETQYF
CDR3 DNA: TGCGCCAGCAGCCCAGCCCGGGACAGGGGGCTAGCGAGACCACGGCAAGAGACCCAGTACTTC

CDR3 length: 15
clone size: .
V gene: TRBV7-9
J gene: TRBJ2-4
D gene: .
CDR3 protein: CASSPQRGVGDIQYF
CDR3 DNA: TGTGCCAGCAGCCCCCAGAGGGGGGTAGGGGACATTCAGTACTTC

CDR3 length: 15
clone size: .
V gene: TRBV7-9
J gene: TRBJ1-3
D gene: .
CDR3 protein: CASSLNAGSGNTIYF
CDR3 DNA: TGTGCCAGCAGCTTAAACGCAGGGTCTGGAAACACCATATATTTT

CDR3 length: 13
clone size: .
V gene: TRBV2
J gene: TRBJ1-2
D gene: .
CDR3 protein: CASSVGGNYGYTF
CDR3 DNA: TGTGCCAGCAGTGTGGGGGGGAACTATGGCTACACCTTC

CDR3 length: 16
clone size: .
V gene: TRBV12-5
J gene: TRBJ1-6
D gene: TRBD1
CDR3 protein: CASGSPRTGDNSPLHF
CDR3 DNA: TGTGCTAGTGGCTCCCCCAGGACAGGGGATAATTCACCCCTCCACTTT

CDR3 length: 12
clone size: .
V gene: TRBV29-1
J gene: TRBJ2-7
D gene: TRBD2
CDR3 protein: CSVGAGVFEQYF
CDR3 DNA: TGCAGCGTTGGGGCGGGGGTCTTCGAGCAGTACTTC

CDR3 length: 14
clone size: .
V gene: TRBV7-2
J gene: TRBJ1-6
D gene: TRBD1
CDR3 protein: CASSLGTGDSPLHF
CDR3 DNA: TGTGCCAGCAGCCTGGGGACAGGTGATTCACCCCTCCACTTT

CDR3 length: 12
clone size: .
V gene: TRBV7-9
J gene: TRBJ2-5
D gene: .
CDR3 protein: CASSLAGSPEYF
CDR3 DNA: TGTGCCAGCAGCTTAGCCGGCTCCCCGGAGTACTTC

CDR3 length: 15
clone size: once
V gene: TRBV7-3
J gene: TRBJ2-1
D gene: TRBD2
CDR3 protein: CASSLVGLDRNEQFF
CDR3 DNA: TGTGCCAGCAGCTTAGTTGGACTAGATCGCAATGAGCAGTTCTTC

CDR3 length: 17
clone size: .
V gene: TRBV27
J gene: TRBJ2-7
D gene: TRBD2
CDR3 protein: CASSSPRSASGGYEQYF
CDR3 DNA: TGTGCCAGCAGTTCGCCCCGGAGTGCTAGCGGGGGGTACGAGCAGTACTTC

CDR3 length: 16
clone size: .
V gene: TRBV5-1
J gene: TRBJ2-5
D gene: TRBD1
CDR3 protein: CASSLARTGGRETQYF
CDR3 DNA: TGCGCCAGCAGCTTGGCCCGCACAGGGGGCCGTGAGACCCAGTACTTC

CDR3 length: 14
clone size: .
V gene: TRBV18
J gene: TRBJ2-7
D gene: .
CDR3 protein: CASSSDRFSYEQYF
CDR3 DNA: TGTGCCAGCTCATCCGACAGGTTCTCCTACGAGCAGTACTTC

CDR3 length: 13
clone size: .
V gene: TRBV14
J gene: TRBJ1-5
D gene: .
CDR3 protein: CASSGQPNQPQHF
CDR3 DNA: TGTGCCAGCAGCGGACAGCCGAATCAGCCCCAGCATTTT

CDR3 length: 14
clone size: .
V gene: TRBV6-6
J gene: TRBJ2-1
D gene: .
CDR3 protein: CASSYSIGEWEQFF
CDR3 DNA: TGTGCCAGCAGTTACTCTATCGGGGAATGGGAGCAGTTCTTC

CDR3 length: 15
clone size: once
V gene: TRBV10-2
J gene: TRBJ2-5
D gene: .
CDR3 protein: CASSLEGTLRETQYF
CDR3 DNA: TGCGCCAGCAGCCTCGAAGGGACACTGAGAGAGACCCAGTACTTC

CDR3 length: 13
clone size: .
V gene: TRBV6-5
J gene: TRBJ1-1
D gene: .
CDR3 protein: CASRWVGNTEAFF
CDR3 DNA: TGTGCCAGCCGGTGGGTTGGGAACACTGAAGCTTTCTTT

CDR3 length: 16
clone size: .
V gene: TRBV6-5
J gene: TRBJ1-5
D gene: TRBD1
CDR3 protein: CASSYADRASNQPQHF
CDR3 DNA: TGTGCCAGCAGTTACGCCGACAGGGCGAGCAATCAGCCCCAGCATTTT

CDR3 length: 13
clone size: .
V gene: TRBV11-3
J gene: TRBJ1-4
D gene: TRBD1
CDR3 protein: CASSSGQGGGLFF
CDR3 DNA: TGTGCCAGCAGCTCGGGACAGGGCGGCGGACTGTTTTTT

CDR3 length: 15
clone size: once
V gene: TRBV11-1
J gene: TRBJ2-2
D gene: .
CDR3 protein: CASSQRQGASGELFF
CDR3 DNA: TGTGCCAGCAGCCAAAGACAAGGGGCCTCCGGGGAGCTGTTTTTT

CDR3 length: 13
clone size: .
V gene: TRBV5-5
J gene: TRBJ1-2
D gene: .
CDR3 protein: CASSLEGRNGYTF
CDR3 DNA: TGTGCCAGCAGCCTAGAGGGGCGGAATGGCTACACCTTC

CDR3 length: 18
clone size: .
V gene: TRBV7-2
J gene: TRBJ2-5
D gene: TRBD2
CDR3 protein: CASSFGLAGGPGQETQYF
CDR3 DNA: TGTGCCAGCAGCTTTGGACTAGCGGGGGGGCCAGGCCAAGAGACCCAGTACTTC

CDR3 length: 15
clone size: .
V gene: TRBV27
J gene: TRBJ2-7
D gene: TRBD2
CDR3 protein: CASSRLAGLSYEQYF
CDR3 DNA: TGTGCCAGCAGTAGACTAGCGGGGCTTTCCTACGAGCAGTACTTC

CDR3 length: 13
clone size: .
V gene: TRBV5-6
J gene: TRBJ1-1
D gene: .
CDR3 protein: CASSLGRYTEAFF
CDR3 DNA: TGTGCCAGCAGCTTGGGGCGTTACACTGAAGCTTTCTTT

CDR3 length: 12
clone size: .
V gene: TRBV27
J gene: TRBJ1-2
D gene: .
CDR3 protein: CASSPGQGGYTF
CDR3 DNA: TGTGCCAGCAGTCCAGGCCAAGGGGGCTACACCTTC

CDR3 length: 17
clone size: once
V gene: TRBV11-2
J gene: TRBJ2-5
D gene: TRBD2
CDR3 protein: CASSLGVGTRDTETQYF
CDR3 DNA: TGTGCCAGCAGCTTAGGGGTAGGGACTAGGGATACCGAGACCCAGTACTTC

CDR3 length: 17
clone size: .
V gene: TRBV5-1
J gene: TRBJ1-2
D gene: TRBD1
CDR3 protein: CASSLNSLGQGGRGYTF
CDR3 DNA: TGCGCCAGCAGCTTGAACAGTCTGGGACAGGGAGGTAGAGGCTACACCTTC

CDR3 length: 14
clone size: .
V gene: TRBV7-2
J gene: TRBJ1-3
D gene: .
CDR3 protein: CASSLGGSGNTIYF
CDR3 DNA: TGTGCCAGCAGCTTGGGCGGCTCTGGAAACACCATATATTTT

CDR3 length: 16
clone size: .
V gene: TRBV27
J gene: TRBJ1-5
D gene: .
CDR3 protein: CASSLVASHSNQPQHF
CDR3 DNA: TGTGCCAGCAGTTTAGTAGCGAGTCATAGCAATCAGCCCCAGCATTTT

CDR3 length: 15
clone size: .
V gene: TRBV5-1
J gene: TRBJ1-2
D gene: TRBD1
CDR3 protein: CASSSRDRGTGGYTF
CDR3 DNA: TGCGCCAGCAGCAGCCGGGACAGGGGGACTGGTGGCTACACCTTC

CDR3 length: 15
clone size: .
V gene: TRBV6-6
J gene: TRBJ1-5
D gene: .
CDR3 protein: CASSYSRGSPGSQHF
CDR3 DNA: TGTGCCAGCAGTTACTCGAGGGGTAGCCCCGGGTCCCAGCATTTT

CDR3 length: 11
clone size: once
V gene: TRBV14
J gene: TRBJ1-1
D gene: .
CDR3 protein: CASSQGPEAFF
CDR3 DNA: TGTGCCAGCAGCCAAGGACCTGAAGCTTTCTTT

CDR3 length: 13
clone size: .
V gene: TRBV19
J gene: TRBJ1-4
D gene: TRBD1
CDR3 protein: CASRDRVNEKLFF
CDR3 DNA: TGTGCCAGTAGGGACAGGGTGAATGAAAAACTGTTTTTT

CDR3 length: 16
clone size: .
V gene: TRBV27
J gene: TRBJ1-4
D gene: .
CDR3 protein: CASSPRGRSTNEKLFF
CDR3 DNA: TGTGCCAGCAGTCCTCGCGGGAGGAGTACTAATGAAAAACTGTTTTTT

CDR3 length: 15
clone size: .
V gene: TRBV7-9
J gene: TRBJ2-1
D gene: .
CDR3 protein: CASSLRGGTYNEQFF
CDR3 DNA: TGTGCCAGCAGCTTAAGGGGGGGCACCTACAATGAGCAGTTCTTC

CDR3 length: 15
clone size: .
V gene: TRBV7-9
J gene: TRBJ2-3
D gene: .
CDR3 protein: CASSLALPGADTQYF
CDR3 DNA: TGTGCCAGCAGCTTAGCCCTACCAGGGGCAGATACGCAGTATTTT

CDR3 length: 17
clone size: .
V gene: TRBV4-2
J gene: TRBJ1-5
D gene: .
CDR3 protein: CASSQTPPQGTNQPQHF
CDR3 DNA: TGTGCCAGCAGCCAAACGCCCCCTCAGGGGACCAATCAGCCCCAGCATTTT

CDR3 length: 13
clone size: .
V gene: TRBV5-1
J gene: TRBJ1-1
D gene: .
CDR3 protein: CASSPGGGTEAFF
CDR3 DNA: TGCGCCAGCAGCCCGGGAGGGGGAACTGAAGCTTTCTTT

CDR3 length: 14
clone size: .
V gene: TRBV30
J gene: TRBJ2-1
D gene: .
CDR3 protein: CAWKGLSSYNEQFF
CDR3 DNA: TGTGCCTGGAAAGGGCTCAGCTCCTACAATGAGCAGTTCTTC